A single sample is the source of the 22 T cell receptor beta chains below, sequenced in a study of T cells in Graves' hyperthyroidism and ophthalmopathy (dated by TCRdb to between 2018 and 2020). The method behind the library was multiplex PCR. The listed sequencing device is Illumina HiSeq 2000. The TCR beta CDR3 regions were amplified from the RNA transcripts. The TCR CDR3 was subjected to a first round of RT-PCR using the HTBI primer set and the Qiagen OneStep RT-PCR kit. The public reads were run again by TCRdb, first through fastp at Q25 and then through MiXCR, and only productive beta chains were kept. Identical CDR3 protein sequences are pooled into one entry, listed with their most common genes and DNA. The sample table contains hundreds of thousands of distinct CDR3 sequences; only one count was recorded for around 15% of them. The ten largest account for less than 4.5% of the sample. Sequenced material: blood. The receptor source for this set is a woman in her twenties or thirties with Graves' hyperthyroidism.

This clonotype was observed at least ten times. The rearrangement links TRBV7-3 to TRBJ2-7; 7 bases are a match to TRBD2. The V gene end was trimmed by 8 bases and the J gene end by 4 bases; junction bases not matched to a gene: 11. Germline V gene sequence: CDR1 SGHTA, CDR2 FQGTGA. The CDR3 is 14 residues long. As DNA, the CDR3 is TGTGCCAGCTCTGTTGGCGGGAGTGGATACGAGCAGTACTTC. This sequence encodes CASSVGGSGYEQYF.

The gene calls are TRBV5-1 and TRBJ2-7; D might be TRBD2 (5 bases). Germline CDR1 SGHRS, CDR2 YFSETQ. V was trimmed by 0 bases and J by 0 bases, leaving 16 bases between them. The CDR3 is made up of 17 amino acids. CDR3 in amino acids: CASSLAPSSASSYEQYF. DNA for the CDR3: TGCGCCAGCAGCTTGGCCCCAAGTAGCGCTAGCTCCTACGAGCAGTACTTC. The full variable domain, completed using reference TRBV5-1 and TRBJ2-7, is KAGVTQTPRYLIKTRGQQVTLSCSPISGHRSVSWYQQTPGQGLQFLFEYFSETQRNKGNFPGRFSGRQFSNSRSEMNVSTLELGDSALYLCASSLAPSSASSYEQYFGPGTRLTVT.

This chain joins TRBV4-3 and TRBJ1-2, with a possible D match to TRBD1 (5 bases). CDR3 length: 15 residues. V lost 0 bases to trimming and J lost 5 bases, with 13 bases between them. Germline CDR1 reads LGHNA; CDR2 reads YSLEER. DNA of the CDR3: TGCGCCAGCAGCCAAGATTCAGGGCCGCAGTATGGCTACACCTTC. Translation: CASSQDSGPQYGYTF.

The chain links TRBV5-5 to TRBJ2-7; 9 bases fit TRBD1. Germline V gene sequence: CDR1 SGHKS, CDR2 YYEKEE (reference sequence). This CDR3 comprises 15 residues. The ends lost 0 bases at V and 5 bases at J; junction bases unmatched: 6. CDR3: CASSLDNRGPDEQYF. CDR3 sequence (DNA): TGTGCCAGCAGCTTGGACAACAGGGGGCCCGACGAGCAGTACTTC.

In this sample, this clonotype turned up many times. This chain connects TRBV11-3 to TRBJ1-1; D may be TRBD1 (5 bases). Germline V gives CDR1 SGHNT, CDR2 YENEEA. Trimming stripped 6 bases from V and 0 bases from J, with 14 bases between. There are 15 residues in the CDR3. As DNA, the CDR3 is TGTGCCAGCAGGTCGTCAGGGATTATGAACACTGAAGCTTTCTTT. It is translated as CASRSSGIMNTEAFF.

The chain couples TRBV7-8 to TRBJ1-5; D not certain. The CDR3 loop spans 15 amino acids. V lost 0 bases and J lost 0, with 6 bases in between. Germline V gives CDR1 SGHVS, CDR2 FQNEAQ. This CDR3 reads CASSLATYSNQPQHF. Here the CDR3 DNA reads TGTGCCAGCAGCTTAGCCACTTATAGCAATCAGCCCCAGCATTTT.

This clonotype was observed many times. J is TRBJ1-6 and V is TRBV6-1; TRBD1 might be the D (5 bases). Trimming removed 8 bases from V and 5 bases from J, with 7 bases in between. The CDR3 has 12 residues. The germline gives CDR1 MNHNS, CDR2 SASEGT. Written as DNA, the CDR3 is TGTGCCAGCCAGGGAAATAATTCACCCCTCCACTTT. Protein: CASQGNNSPLHF.

For the CDR3, the DNA is TGTGCCAGCAGGACATCCGGGACAGGTGCTCGGAACACCATATATTTT. It specifies CASRTSGTGARNTIYF. The V call is TRBV28, the J call TRBJ1-3; 8 nucleotides line up with TRBD1. V gave up 6 bases and J gave up 7 bases; unmatched junction bases: 14. The germline gives CDR1 MDHEN, CDR2 SYDVKM. This CDR3 is 16 amino acids long. Variable domain in full (rest from reference TRBV28 and TRBJ1-3): DVKVTQSSRYLVKRTGEKVFLECVQDMDHENMFWYRQDPGLGLRLIYFSYDVKMKEKGDIPEGYSVSREKKERFSLILESASTNQTSMYLCASRTSGTGARNTIYFGEGSWLTVV.

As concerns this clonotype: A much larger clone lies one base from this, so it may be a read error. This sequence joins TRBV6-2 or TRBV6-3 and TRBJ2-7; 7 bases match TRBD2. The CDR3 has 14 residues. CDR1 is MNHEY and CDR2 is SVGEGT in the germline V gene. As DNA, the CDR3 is TGTACCAGCAACGACGGGAGGTTTACCTACGAGCAGTACTTC. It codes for CTSNDGRFTYEQYF.

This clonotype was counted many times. The CDR3 DNA follows: TGCAGTGCTAGTGACCCGCGACAGGGGATGGTTTACTATGGCTACACCTTC. Amino acid sequence: CSASDPRQGMVYYGYTF. The genes are TRBV20-1 and TRBJ1-2; 8 positions agree with TRBD1. Germline values: CDR1 DFQATT, CDR2 SNEGSKA (reference sequence). V was pared by 3 bases and J by 3 bases, with 15 bases of the junction left unmatched. This CDR3 has 17 amino acids.

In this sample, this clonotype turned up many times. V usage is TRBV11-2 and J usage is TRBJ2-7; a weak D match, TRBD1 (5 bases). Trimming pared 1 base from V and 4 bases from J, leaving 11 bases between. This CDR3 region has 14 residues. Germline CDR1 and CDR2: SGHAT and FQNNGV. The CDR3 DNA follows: TGTGCCAGCAGCTTAGGGAAGGGGTTATACGAGCAGTACTTC. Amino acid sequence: CASSLGKGLYEQYF.

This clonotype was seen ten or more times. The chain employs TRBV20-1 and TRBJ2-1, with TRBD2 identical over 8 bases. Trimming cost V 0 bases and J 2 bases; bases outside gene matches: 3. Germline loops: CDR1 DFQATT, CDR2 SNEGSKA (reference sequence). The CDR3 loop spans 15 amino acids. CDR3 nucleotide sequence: TGCAGTGCTAGAGACGGGACTAGTACCTACAATGAGCAGTTCTTC. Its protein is CSARDGTSTYNEQFF.

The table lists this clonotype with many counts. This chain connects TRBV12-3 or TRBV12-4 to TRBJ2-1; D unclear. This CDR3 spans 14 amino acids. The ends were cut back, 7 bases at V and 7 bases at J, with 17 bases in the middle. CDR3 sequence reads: CASIPGLHANEQFF. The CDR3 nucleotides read TGTGCCAGCATACCGGGTCTCCATGCGAATGAGCAGTTCTTC.

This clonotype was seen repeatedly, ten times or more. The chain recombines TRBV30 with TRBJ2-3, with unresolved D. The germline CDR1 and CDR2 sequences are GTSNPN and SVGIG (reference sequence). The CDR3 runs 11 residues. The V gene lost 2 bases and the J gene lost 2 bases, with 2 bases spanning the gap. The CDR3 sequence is CAWSNTDTQYF. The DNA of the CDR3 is TGTGCCTGGAGTAACACAGATACGCAGTATTTT.

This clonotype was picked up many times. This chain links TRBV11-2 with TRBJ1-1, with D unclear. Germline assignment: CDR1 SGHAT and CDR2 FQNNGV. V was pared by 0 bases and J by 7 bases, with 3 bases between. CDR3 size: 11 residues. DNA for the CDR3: TGTGCCAGCAGCTTAGAGGTTGAAGCTTTCTTT. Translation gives CASSLEVEAFF.

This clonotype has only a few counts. The CDR3 bases are TGTGCCAGCAGCCCTCGGGGTAGCGGGAGACACGAGCAGTACTTC. Protein: CASSPRGSGRHEQYF. V usage is TRBV9 and J usage is TRBJ2-7; the match to TRBD2 covers 9 bases. J gave up 5 bases and V 4 bases, and 10 bases lay outside the gene matches. CDR1 is SGDLS and CDR2 is YYNGEE in the germline V gene. The CDR3 runs 15 residues.

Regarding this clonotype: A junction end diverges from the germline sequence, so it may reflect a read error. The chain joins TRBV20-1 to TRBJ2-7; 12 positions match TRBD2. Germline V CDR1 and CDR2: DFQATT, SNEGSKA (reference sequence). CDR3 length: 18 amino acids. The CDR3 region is CSARDWPSTSGRIYKQYF. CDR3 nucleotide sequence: TGCAGTGCTAGAGATTGGCCCAGCACTAGCGGGAGGATCTACAAGCAGTACTTC.

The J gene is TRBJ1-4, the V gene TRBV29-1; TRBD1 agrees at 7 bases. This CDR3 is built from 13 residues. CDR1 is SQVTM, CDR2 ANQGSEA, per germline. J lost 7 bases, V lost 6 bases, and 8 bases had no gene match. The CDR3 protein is CSVRGGRGEKLFF. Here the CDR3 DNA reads TGCAGCGTCAGGGGGGGGCGCGGTGAAAAACTGTTTTTT.

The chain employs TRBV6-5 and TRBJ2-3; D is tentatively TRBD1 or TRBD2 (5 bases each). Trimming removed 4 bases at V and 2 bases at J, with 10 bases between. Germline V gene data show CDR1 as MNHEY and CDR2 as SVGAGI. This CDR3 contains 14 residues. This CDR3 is CASSSPGPTDTQYF. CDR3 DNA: TGTGCCAGCAGTTCGCCGGGACCCACAGATACGCAGTATTTT.

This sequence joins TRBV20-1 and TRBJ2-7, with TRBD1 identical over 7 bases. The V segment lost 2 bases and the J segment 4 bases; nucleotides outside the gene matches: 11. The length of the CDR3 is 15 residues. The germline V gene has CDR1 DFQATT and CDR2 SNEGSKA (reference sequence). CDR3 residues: CSARNRDSILYEQYF. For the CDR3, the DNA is TGCAGTGCTAGAAACCGGGACAGTATATTGTACGAGCAGTACTTC.

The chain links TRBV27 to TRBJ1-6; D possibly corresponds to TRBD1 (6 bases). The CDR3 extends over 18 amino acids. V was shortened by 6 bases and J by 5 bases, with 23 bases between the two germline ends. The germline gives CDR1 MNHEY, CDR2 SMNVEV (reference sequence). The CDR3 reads CASRLRGFGQGDNSPLHF. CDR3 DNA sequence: TGTGCCAGCAGGTTAAGGGGGTTTGGCCAGGGTGATAATTCACCCCTCCACTTT.

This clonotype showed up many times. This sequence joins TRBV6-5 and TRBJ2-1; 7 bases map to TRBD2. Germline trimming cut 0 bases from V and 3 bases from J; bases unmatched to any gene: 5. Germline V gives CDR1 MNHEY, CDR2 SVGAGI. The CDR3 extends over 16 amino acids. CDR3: CASSYSASGYYNEQFF. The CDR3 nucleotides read TGTGCCAGCAGTTACTCGGCTAGCGGATACTACAATGAGCAGTTCTTC.